This T cell receptor (beta chain) was captured by sequencing in a study of blood T cell repertoires in COVID-19. Study at large: Both acute and convalescent COVID-19 samples were obtained from the United States, Italy and Spain. Sources were T cells, B-cell-depleted T cells, or PBMCs; the material itself was cDNA or gDNA.

Participants spanned ages about 18 to 89 years and resided in over 20 US areas. Allocation to cohorts depended on clinical history reported by the participants. Germline trimming cut 4 bases from V and 3 bases from J; bases unmatched to any gene: 9. The CDR3 has 14 amino acids. Looked up from germline, CDR1 is GTSNPN and CDR2 is SVGIG (reference sequence). The table came from immunoSEQ multiplex PCR; TCRdb's copy has only in-frame clones and leaves some out. The data contain around 200,000 clones, approximately 81% of them seen just once; the ten biggest clones take up 18%. This receptor was identified in a man aged 40-49 years who had recovered from COVID-19. The sample comprised PBMCs or T cells enriched from blood (not recorded which). V and J are TRBV30 and TRBJ2-7, with 7 bases identical to TRBD1. This CDR3 is CAWNYRGYFYEQYF. The CDR3 nucleotides read TGTGCCTGGAATTACAGGGGATACTTCTACGAGCAGTACTTC.